What follows is one T cell receptor (beta chain) and its context. Its antigen is currently unknown. The data were obtained in a study of cytomegalovirus exposure and HLA in healthy donors. General study findings and limits: The study assumed roughly uniform donor sequencing depth for presence/absence analyses.

PCR amplification relied on 60 Vbeta primers (plus 13 Jbeta primers). Per the authors' pipeline: In a later analysis, about 12 million of approximately 80 million unique beta chains occurred in at least two donors. Libraries were prepared by immunoSEQ multiplex PCR; TCRdb keeps only in-frame clonotypes and omits some of them. V, J and clone size are those of that table, while D and trimming were read from the DNA. The data contain some 170,000 clones, 75% to 85% of them singletons. Trimming pared 3 bases from V and 4 bases from J, leaving 20 bases between. This CDR3 is built from 17 residues. Germline CDR1 reads SGHDT; CDR2 reads YYEEEE.

The sequence derives from a woman younger than 30 in good health and CMV-seropositive. Sequenced sample: PBMCs. The genes are TRBV5-6 and TRBJ2-1, with D possibly being TRBD2 (5 bases). CDR3 in DNA: TGTGCCAGCAGCTCTTGGGGAAGCGGAGTTCTTTACAATGAGCAGTTCTTC. Translating gives CASSSWGSGVLYNEQFF.